These 18 T cell receptor beta chains were sequenced from one sample in a study of T cell responses to AZD1222 COVID-19 vaccine. The method was immunoSEQ multiplex PCR; TCRdb's version includes in-frame clones alone and lacks a portion of them. The data contain 75,000 to 90,000 clones, approximately 81% of them singletons. The sequenced sample was peripheral blood, obtained on day 0 of AZD1222 vaccination. The receptor source for this set is an adult in good health.

The chain uses TRBV3-1 (or the pseudogene TRBV3-2) and TRBJ1-1; D call uncertain. CDR1 and CDR2 (germline): LGHDT, YNNKEL (reference sequence). The V end was cut by 4 bases, the J end by 0 bases, with 12 bases between. This CDR3 is built from 15 residues. The CDR3 loop reads CASSPMGGVNTEAFF. The CDR3 DNA reads as TGTGCCAGCAGCCCCATGGGTGGGGTGAACACTGAAGCTTTCTTT.

The chain employs TRBV3-1 (or the pseudogene TRBV3-2) and TRBJ1-2; tentatively, D is TRBD1 (5 bases). Germline V gene sequence: CDR1 LGHDT, CDR2 YNNKEL (reference sequence). This CDR3 is 15 amino acids long. Trimming shortened V by 1 base and J by 5 bases, and 14 bases separated the two germline ends. The CDR3 here is CASSQVGRGNYGYTF. As DNA, the CDR3 is TGTGCCAGCAGCCAAGTGGGACGCGGGAATTATGGCTACACCTTC.

This sequence joins TRBV3-1 (or the pseudogene TRBV3-2) and TRBJ2-5, with TRBD2 matching over 15 bases. J gave up 4 bases and V 4 bases, and 1 base lay outside the gene matches. There are 15 residues in the CDR3. From germline, CDR1 is LGHDT and CDR2 YNNKEL (reference sequence). Here the CDR3 reads CASSPGLAGGETQYF. The CDR3 DNA reads TGTGCCAGCAGCCCGGGACTAGCGGGGGGAGAGACCCAGTACTTC.

The chain combines TRBV5-6 with TRBJ2-2; 11 nucleotides match TRBD2. The V gene's germline CDR1 is SGHDT and CDR2 YYEEEE. The ends lost 0 bases at V and 3 bases at J; junction bases unmatched: 4. This CDR3 has 17 amino acids. CDR3 sequence: CASSLAGLAAYTGELFF. CDR3 DNA: TGTGCCAGCAGCTTGGCGGGACTAGCGGCATACACCGGGGAGCTGTTTTTT.

The chain joins TRBV5-1 to TRBJ2-1; 8 bases agree with TRBD2. Per germline, CDR1 SGHRS and CDR2 YFSETQ. V shed 0 bases, J shed 9 bases, and the junction held 8 bases outside the gene matches. This CDR3 comprises 15 residues. DNA of the CDR3: TGCGCCAGCAGCTTGGTGGGACTAGGGTTCGGTGAGCAGTTCTTC. This gives the protein CASSLVGLGFGEQFF.

The V gene is TRBV12-3 or TRBV12-4, the J gene TRBJ1-6, with D hard to call. The CDR3 contains 13 residues. V lost 3 bases and J lost 9, with 9 bases in between. The CDR3 is CASSFSGGSPLHF. Here the CDR3 DNA reads TGTGCCAGCAGTTTCAGTGGCGGTTCACCCCTCCACTTT.

The V gene is TRBV27, the J gene TRBJ1-1; 7 bases are shared with TRBD1. The germline CDR1 and CDR2 sequences are MNHEY and SMNVEV (reference sequence). This CDR3 spans 13 amino acids. The trim removed 6 bases at V and 3 bases at J, leaving 4 bases unmatched. The CDR3 region is CASSVDRDTEAFF. For the CDR3, the DNA is TGTGCCAGCAGCGTTGACAGGGACACTGAAGCTTTCTTT.

The chain is built from TRBV6-5 and TRBJ2-7, with 10 bases that match TRBD1. CDR1 and CDR2 (germline): MNHEY, SVGAGI. With V trimmed by 5 bases and J by 7 bases, 11 bases remained unmatched. The CDR3 loop spans 15 amino acids. The CDR3 region is CASSRLSGTGVEQYF. For the CDR3, the DNA is TGTGCCAGCAGTCGCCTTTCCGGGACAGGGGTTGAGCAGTACTTC.

This chain joins TRBV11-2 and TRBJ1-6; D unresolved. There are 15 residues in the CDR3. CDR1 is SGHAT and CDR2 is FQNNGV in the germline V gene. Trimming took 2 bases from V and 7 from J, leaving 12 bases between them. CDR3 region: CASSLMDPRNSPLHF. The CDR3 DNA follows: TGTGCCAGCAGCTTAATGGACCCCAGAAATTCACCCCTCCACTTT.

This chain joins TRBV5-4 and TRBJ2-5; TRBD2 might be the D (5 bases). CDR1 and CDR2 from the germline V gene are SGHNT and YYREEE (reference sequence). Trimming took off 0 bases at V and 9 bases at J, with 18 bases between the two ends. The length of the CDR3 is 15 residues. This CDR3 reads CASSLESNYARAQYF. CDR3 DNA sequence: TGTGCCAGCAGCTTGGAATCCAATTACGCGAGGGCCCAGTACTTC.

The rearrangement links TRBV11-3 to TRBJ2-1; 12 bases map to TRBD2. Germline assignment: CDR1 SGHNT and CDR2 YENEEA. Trimming took 5 bases from V and 3 from J; bases not matched to a gene: 8. The CDR3 extends over 17 amino acids. The CDR3 DNA reads TGTGCCAGCAGCCGAACCAGGACTAGCGGGAACTACAATGAGCAGTTCTTC. Its protein is CASSRTRTSGNYNEQFF.

The chain has TRBV7-8 and TRBJ1-6; tentative D call: TRBD1 (6 bases). Trimming pared 4 bases from V and 0 bases from J, leaving 10 bases between. CDR3 size: 16 residues. Germline loops: CDR1 SGHVS, CDR2 FQNEAQ. The DNA for the CDR3 is TGTGCCAGCAGCTCGACAGGAAGCTCCTATAATTCACCCCTCCACTTT. As protein: CASSSTGSSYNSPLHF. Using reference TRBV7-8 and TRBJ1-6 for the parts outside the CDR3, the full variable domain is GAGVSQSPRYKVAKRGQDVALRCDPISGHVSLFWYQQALGQGPEFLTYFQNEAQLDKSGLPSDRFFAERPEGSVSTLKIQRTQQEDSAVYLCASSSTGSSYNSPLHFGNGTRLTVT.

This chain joins TRBV7-2 and TRBJ2-5; TRBD1 matches 9 bases. The CDR3 extends over 14 amino acids. The V gene's germline CDR1 is SGHTA and CDR2 FQGNSA. The J segment lost 5 bases and the V segment lost 4 bases, leaving 5 bases of the junction unmatched. The CDR3 loop is CASSSGTGSETQYF. The DNA for the CDR3 is TGTGCCAGCAGCTCAGGGACAGGGTCGGAGACCCAGTACTTC.

The genes are TRBV9 and TRBJ1-1; no clear D gene. V was clipped by 0 bases and J by 1 base, with 10 bases between them. The CDR3 is 15 residues long. The germline V gene encodes CDR1 SGDLS and CDR2 YYNGEE. CDR3 sequence: CASSVVTLGNTEAFF. CDR3 nucleotide sequence: TGTGCCAGCAGCGTAGTTACACTGGGGAACACTGAAGCTTTCTTT.

The chain links TRBV12-5 to TRBJ1-5, with a weak D call TRBD1 (5 bases). This CDR3 is built from 17 residues. Germline CDR1 LGHNT, CDR2 FRNRAP. Deletions cut 1 base from V and 2 bases from J, with 15 bases between. The CDR3 DNA reads as TGTGCTAGTGGTTTGGAGGAGGGGTGGTGGGGCAATCAGCCCCAGCATTTT. Translating it yields CASGLEEGWWGNQPQHF. The full variable domain, with the rest looked up from reference TRBV12-5 and TRBJ1-5, is DARVTQTPRHKVTEMGQEVTMRCQPILGHNTVFWYRQTMMQGLELLAYFRNRAPLDDSGMPKDRFSAEMPDATLATLKIQPSEPRDSAVYFCASGLEEGWWGNQPQHFGDGTRLSIL.

V usage is TRBV19 and J usage is TRBJ2-3; D remains ambiguous. Germline CDR1 reads LNHDA; CDR2 reads SQIVND (reference sequence). The CDR3 runs to 13 residues. V shed 3 bases and J shed 1 base, with 5 bases lying between them. The CDR3: CASSMARTDTQYF. Here the CDR3 DNA reads TGTGCCAGTAGTATGGCCCGCACAGATACGCAGTATTTT. The entire variable domain, with the rest obtained from reference TRBV19 and TRBJ2-3, is as follows: DGGITQSPKYLFRKEGQNVTLSCEQNLNHDAMYWYRQDPGQGLRLIYYSQIVNDFQKGDIAEGYSVSREKKESFPLTVTSAQKNPTAFYLCASSMARTDTQYFGPGTRLTVL.

The genes are TRBV28 and TRBJ2-7; no firm D call. CDR1 and CDR2 (germline): MDHEN, SYDVKM. Trimming stripped 1 base from V and 0 bases from J, with 13 bases between. The CDR3 has 16 amino acids. CDR3 loop: CASSLYQDLSSYEQYF. DNA of the CDR3: TGTGCCAGCAGTTTATATCAGGACCTGAGCTCCTACGAGCAGTACTTC.

The J gene is TRBJ1-2, the V gene TRBV4-2, with a possible D match to TRBD1 (6 bases). From germline, CDR1 is LGHNA and CDR2 YNFKEQ. Trimming removed 1 base at V and 7 bases at J, with 13 bases between. This CDR3 has 14 amino acids. CDR3 sequence (DNA): TGTGCCAGCAGCCAAGGCGACAGGCCAAGTGGCTACACCTTC. This translates into CASSQGDRPSGYTF.